A single sample gave rise to the 4 T cell receptor beta chains below, sequenced in a study of blood T cell repertoires in COVID-19. Here immunoSEQ multiplex PCR was the method, and the copy in TCRdb shows in-frame clones only, minus some. Of under 250,000 clones in the sample, approximately 90% were seen once. The sample taken for sequencing was peripheral blood. The receptor set was obtained from a man in his forties or fifties with COVID-19, enrolled during active disease.

This rearrangement joins TRBV18 to TRBJ2-1; TRBD2 matches 9 bases. The CDR3 is 14 residues long. Trimming took 4 bases from V and 9 from J; bases not matched to a gene: 7. Per the germline V gene, CDR1 is KGHSH and CDR2 is LQKENI. The CDR3 DNA reads TGTGCCAGCTCACGGGGGAGGACTAGCGTTGAGCAGTTCTTC. Protein: CASSRGRTSVEQFF.

The CDR3 spells CASSQGRYQPQHF. The DNA of the CDR3 is TGTGCCAGCAGCCAGGGCCGCTATCAGCCCCAGCATTTT. The chain links TRBV3-1 (or the pseudogene TRBV3-2) to TRBJ1-5; D is undetermined. V was trimmed by 3 bases and J by 5 bases, leaving 8 bases between them. CDR1 is LGHDT and CDR2 is YNNKEL in the germline V gene (reference sequence). The CDR3 is 13 residues long.

The V call is TRBV6-5, the J call TRBJ2-2, with 9 positions matching TRBD1. V lost 6 bases, J lost 3 bases, and 5 bases stayed unmatched. The germline gives CDR1 MNHEY, CDR2 SVGAGI. The CDR3 extends over 15 amino acids. CDR3: CASRTTGGYTGELFF. CDR3 DNA sequence: TGTGCCAGCAGGACGACAGGGGGATACACCGGGGAGCTGTTTTTT.

The DNA for the CDR3 is TGTGCCAGCAGCTGGACCGGGACTACGGAGCAGTACTTC. This gives the protein CASSWTGTTEQYF. The chain links TRBV5-4 to TRBJ2-7; 7 bases are shared with TRBD2. V lost 3 bases, J lost 7 bases, and 7 bases stayed unmatched. The CDR3 runs 13 residues. The V gene's germline CDR1 is SGHNT and CDR2 YYREEE (reference sequence).